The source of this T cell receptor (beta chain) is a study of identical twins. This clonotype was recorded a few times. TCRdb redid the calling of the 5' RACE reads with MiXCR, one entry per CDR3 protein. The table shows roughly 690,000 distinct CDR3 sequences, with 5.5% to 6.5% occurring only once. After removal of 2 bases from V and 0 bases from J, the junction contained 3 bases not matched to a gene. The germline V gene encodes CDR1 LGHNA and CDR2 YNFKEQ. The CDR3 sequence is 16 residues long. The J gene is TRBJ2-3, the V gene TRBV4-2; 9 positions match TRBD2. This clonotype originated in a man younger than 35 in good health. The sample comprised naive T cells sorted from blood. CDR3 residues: CASSQLTSGSTDTQYF. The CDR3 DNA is TGTGCCAGCAGCCAACTAACTAGCGGGAGCACAGATACGCAGTATTTT.